This is a list of T cell receptor beta chains from one sample in a study of blood T cell repertoires in COVID-19. Some clones are missing from TCRdb's copy, which holds only in-frame ones; the method was immunoSEQ multiplex PCR. The sample includes approximately 150,000 clones, more than 75% of them seen just once. The sample taken for sequencing was peripheral blood. These receptors were taken from a woman older than 75 with COVID-19, enrolled during active disease. Both conserved end residues are part of each CDR3. Each record gives: D gene, V gene, J gene, clone size, CDR3 protein, CDR3 DNA. A D gene is named only where the DNA matches it firmly. Only some rows state a clone size, as once, few, many or a class for expanded clones.

TRBD1	TRBV11-3	TRBJ2-1	-	CASSSTGQGFNEQFF	TGTGCCAGCAGCTCAACGGGACAGGGATTCAATGAGCAGTTCTTC
TRBD1	TRBV5-1	TRBJ1-4	-	CASSSSTGGNEKLFF	TGCGCCAGCAGCAGCTCGACAGGGGGTAATGAAAAACTGTTTTTT
TRBD2	TRBV15	TRBJ2-1	-	CATSRDISGTYNEQFF	TGTGCCACCAGCAGAGATATAAGCGGGACCTACAATGAGCAGTTCTTC
TRBD2	TRBV2	TRBJ2-2	few	CASTRTSGNTGELFF	TGTGCCAGCACCCGGACTAGCGGGAACACCGGGGAGCTGTTTTTT
-	TRBV5-4	TRBJ2-7	-	CASSPPGSVYEQYF	TGTGCCAGCAGCCCTCCCGGGTCAGTCTACGAGCAGTACTTC
TRBD2	TRBV11-2	TRBJ2-5	-	CASSLGLAGVGTQYF	TGTGCCAGCAGCCTGGGACTAGCGGGAGTCGGGACCCAGTACTTC
TRBD1	TRBV23-1	TRBJ1-3	-	CASSQQQGAGNTIYF	TGCGCCAGCAGTCAACAACAGGGGGCTGGAAACACCATATATTTT
-	TRBV7-9	TRBJ1-5	few	CASSLMTGISNQPQHF	TGTGCCAGCAGCCTAATGACAGGCATTAGCAATCAGCCCCAGCATTTT
TRBD1	TRBV4-2	TRBJ2-5	-	CASSQEGRTGGVETQYF	TGTGCCAGCAGCCAAGAAGGACGGACAGGGGGCGTAGAGACCCAGTACTTC
-	TRBV19	TRBJ1-5	-	CASSASLALSNQPQHF	TGTGCCAGTAGTGCGAGTCTTGCATTAAGCAATCAGCCCCAGCATTTT
-	TRBV15	TRBJ1-2	-	CATSRDLLTNYGYTF	TGTGCCACCAGCAGAGATTTACTCACTAACTATGGCTACACCTTC
-	TRBV9	TRBJ1-2	-	CASSVGWQDYGYTF	TGTGCCAGCAGCGTAGGGTGGCAGGACTATGGCTACACCTTC
-	TRBV29-1	TRBJ1-1	-	CSVEVLNTEAFF	TGCAGCGTTGAAGTCCTAAACACTGAAGCTTTCTTT
-	TRBV28	TRBJ1-2	once	CASSLGADNYGYTF	TGTGCCAGCAGTTTAGGTGCAGATAACTATGGCTACACCTTC
-	TRBV3-1/TRBV3-2	TRBJ1-2	-	CASSQVSVGYTF	TGTGCCAGCAGCCAAGTGTCCGTTGGCTACACCTTC
TRBD1	TRBV14	TRBJ2-7	-	CASSQTGTGNYEQYF	TGTGCCAGCAGCCAAACCGGGACAGGGAACTACGAGCAGTACTTC
-	TRBV28	TRBJ2-7	-	CASSLVFSEQYF	TGTGCCAGCAGTCTAGTTTTTAGCGAGCAGTACTTC
-	TRBV4-3	TRBJ1-2	-	CASSQERGSNYGYTF	TGCGCCAGCAGCCAAGAAAGGGGGTCAAACTATGGCTACACCTTC
-	TRBV6-2/TRBV6-3	TRBJ2-7	-	CASSYPYVGYEQYF	TGTGCCAGCAGTTACCCCTACGTCGGCTACGAGCAGTACTTC
-	TRBV7-9	TRBJ1-2	-	CASSPSNYGYTF	TGTGCCAGCAGCCCAAGCAACTATGGCTACACCTTC
TRBD1	TRBV6-5	TRBJ1-2	-	CASKTGGGYGYTF	TGTGCCAGCAAAACAGGGGGCGGCTATGGCTACACCTTC
-	TRBV12-3/TRBV12-4	TRBJ1-2	-	CASSLAGKGGYTF	TGTGCCAGCAGTTTAGCAGGGAAGGGGGGCTACACCTTC